This TCR beta chain was identified in a study of control samples from healthy donors and cancer patients. Germline V gene data show CDR1 as SNHLY and CDR2 as FYNNEI. Trimming removed 0 bases at V and 7 bases at J, with 12 bases between. The CDR3 is 14 amino acids. The data were produced by immunoSEQ multiplex PCR, yet TCRdb's version contains in-frame clones alone and is incomplete. The data hold roughly 450,000 clones, with over 75% observed a single time. This rearrangement joins TRBV2 to TRBJ1-2; a possible D gene is TRBD1 (6 bases). This TCR derives from a man in his forties with head and neck cancer. Sample: PBMCs. For the CDR3, the DNA is TGTGCCAGCAGTGAAGCTACAGGAGGGGGTGGCTACACCTTC. Translated, it gives CASSEATGGGGYTF.